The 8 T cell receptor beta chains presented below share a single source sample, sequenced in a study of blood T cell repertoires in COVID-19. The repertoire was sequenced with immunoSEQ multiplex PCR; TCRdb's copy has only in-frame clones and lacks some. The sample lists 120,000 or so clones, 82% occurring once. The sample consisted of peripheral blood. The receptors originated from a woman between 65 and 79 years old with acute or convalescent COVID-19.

The CDR3 loop is CASSPAGTGGARYGYTF. CDR3 nucleotide sequence: TGTGCCAGCAGCCCGGCCGGGACAGGGGGCGCCCGGTATGGCTACACCTTC. The chain uses TRBV5-4 and TRBJ1-2; 12 bases are a match to TRBD1. The V and J ends lost 4 bases and 5 bases, in that order; junction bases with no gene match: 12. The CDR3 contains 17 residues. Germline values: CDR1 SGHNT, CDR2 YYREEE (reference sequence).

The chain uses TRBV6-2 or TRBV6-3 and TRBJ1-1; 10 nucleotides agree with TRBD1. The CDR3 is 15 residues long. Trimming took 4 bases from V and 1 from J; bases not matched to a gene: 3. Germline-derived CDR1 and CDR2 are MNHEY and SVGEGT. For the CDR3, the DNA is TGTGCCAGCAGTTCCCGGACAGGGGGGAACACTGAAGCTTTCTTT. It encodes CASSSRTGGNTEAFF.

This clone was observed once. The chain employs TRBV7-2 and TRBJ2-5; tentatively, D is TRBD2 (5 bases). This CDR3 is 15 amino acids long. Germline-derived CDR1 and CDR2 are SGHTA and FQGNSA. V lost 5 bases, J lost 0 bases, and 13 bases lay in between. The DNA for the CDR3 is TGTGCCAGCAGCCCTACTCGCGGGTACCAAGAGACCCAGTACTTC. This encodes CASSPTRGYQETQYF.

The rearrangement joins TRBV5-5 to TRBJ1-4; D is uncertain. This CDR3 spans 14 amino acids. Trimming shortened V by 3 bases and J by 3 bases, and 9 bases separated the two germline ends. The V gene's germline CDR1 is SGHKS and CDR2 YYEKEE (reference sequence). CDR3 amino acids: CASSYSLSNEKLFF. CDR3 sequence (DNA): TGTGCCAGCAGCTACAGCCTTTCTAATGAAAAACTGTTTTTT. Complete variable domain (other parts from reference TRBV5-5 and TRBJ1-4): DAGVTQSPTHLIKTRGQQVTLRCSPISGHKSVSWYQQVLGQGPQFIFQYYEKEERGRGNFPDRFSARQFPNYSSELNVNALLLGDSALYLCASSYSLSNEKLFFGSGTQLSVL.

Written as DNA, the CDR3 is TGTGCCAGCAGTGAAATTGGACTAGCGGACAATGAGCAGTTCTTC. Protein: CASSEIGLADNEQFF. The chain uses TRBV2 and TRBJ2-1; 10 positions agree with TRBD2. The length of the CDR3 is 15 residues. With V trimmed by 2 bases and J by 5 bases, 3 bases remained unmatched. Germline lookup yields CDR1 SNHLY and CDR2 FYNNEI.

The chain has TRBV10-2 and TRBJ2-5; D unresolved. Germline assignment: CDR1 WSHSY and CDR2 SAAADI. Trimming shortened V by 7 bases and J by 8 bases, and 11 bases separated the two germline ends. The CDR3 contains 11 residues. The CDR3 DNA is TGCGCCAGCACCAACTCGGTTACCCAGTACTTC. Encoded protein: CASTNSVTQYF.

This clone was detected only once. CDR3 nucleotides: TGTGCCAGCAGCTTGACAGGGGGCCGCACAGATACGCAGTATTTT. Amino acids: CASSLTGGRTDTQYF. This sequence joins TRBV7-2 and TRBJ2-3; 10 bases fit TRBD1. Per germline, CDR1 SGHTA and CDR2 FQGNSA. This CDR3 is 15 amino acids long. Trimming took 3 bases from V and 1 from J; bases not matched to a gene: 1.

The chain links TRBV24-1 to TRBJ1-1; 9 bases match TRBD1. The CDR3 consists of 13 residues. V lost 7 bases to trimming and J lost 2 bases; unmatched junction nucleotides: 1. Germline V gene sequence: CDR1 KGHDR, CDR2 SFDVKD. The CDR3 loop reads CATRGQGNTEAFF. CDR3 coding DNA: TGTGCCACCAGGGGACAGGGAAACACTGAAGCTTTCTTT.